The 23 T cell receptor beta chains presented below share a single source sample, sequenced in a study of T cell responses to AZD1222 COVID-19 vaccine. Some clones are missing from TCRdb's copy, which holds only in-frame ones; the method was immunoSEQ multiplex PCR. The sample comprises 130,000 or so clones, more than 85% of which are singletons, and under 2% rests with the top ten. This specimen consisted of peripheral blood, obtained 28 days after the second AZD1222 dose. The receptors here all came from an adult who received the AZD1222 COVID-19 vaccine.

The rearrangement links TRBV11-3 to TRBJ2-5, with D perhaps being TRBD1 or TRBD2 (7 bases each). The CDR3 totals 14 residues. With 5 bases removed from V and 5 bases from J, the gap between germline ends came to 15 bases. Germline V gene data show CDR1 as SGHNT and CDR2 as YENEEA. The CDR3 sequence: CASSDRAGDETQYF. As DNA, the CDR3 is TGTGCCAGCAGCGACAGGGCGGGAGATGAGACCCAGTACTTC.

The gene calls are TRBV2 and TRBJ2-5, with TRBD2 identical over 10 bases. The junction had 7 bases not matched to a gene; V was cut back by 4 bases and J by 5 bases. CDR3 size: 15 residues. Looked up from germline, CDR1 is SNHLY and CDR2 is FYNNEI. The CDR3 here is CASSVQRGGPETQYF. The CDR3 region has the DNA TGTGCCAGCAGTGTCCAGCGGGGGGGCCCGGAGACCCAGTACTTC.

This chain connects TRBV27 to TRBJ1-4; 9 nucleotides align to TRBD1. CDR3 length equals 15 residues. CDR1 and CDR2 from the germline V gene are MNHEY and SMNVEV (reference sequence). J was trimmed by 6 bases and V by 4 bases; bases with no gene match: 6. The CDR3 DNA reads as TGTGCCAGCAGTTCCTTGGGACAGGGAGATGAAAAACTGTTTTTT. The encoded protein is CASSSLGQGDEKLFF.

In this sample, this clone turned up once. This chain uses TRBV6-1 with TRBJ2-3; 8 nucleotides match TRBD2. The CDR3 is 16 amino acids. CDR1 is MNHNS, CDR2 SASEGT, per germline. Unmatched junction bases numbered 5, after V lost 2 bases and J lost 1 base. The DNA for the CDR3 is TGTGCCAGCAGTGAATCCCCGGGGGGGGGCACAGATACGCAGTATTTT. It codes for CASSESPGGGTDTQYF.

The chain uses TRBV30 and TRBJ1-1; perhaps TRBD1 as D (5 bases). V was shortened by 8 bases and J by 0 bases, with 13 bases between the two germline ends. CDR3 length equals 13 residues. CDR1 and CDR2 (germline): GTSNPN, SVGIG (reference sequence). The CDR3 DNA is TGTGCCAGCGGAGGACATTTGAACACTGAAGCTTTCTTT. This codes for CASGGHLNTEAFF. Using reference TRBV30 and TRBJ1-1 for the parts outside the CDR3, the full variable domain is SQTIHQWPATLVQPVGSPLSLECTVEGTSNPNLYWYRQAAGRGLQLLFYSVGIGQISSEVPQNLSASRPQDRQFILSSKKLLLSDSGFYLCASGGHLNTEAFFGQGTRLTVV.

The chain couples TRBV6-6 to TRBJ1-3; D uncertain. The CDR3 is 15 amino acids. Germline CDR1 and CDR2: MNHNY and SVGAGI (reference sequence). Trimming removed 2 bases at V and 1 base at J, with 9 bases between. For the CDR3, the DNA is TGTGCCAGCAGTTACGGCAGTCCATCTGGAAACACCATATATTTT. Protein: CASSYGSPSGNTIYF.

The chain couples TRBV30 to TRBJ1-1; TRBD1 matches at 7 bases. Germline trimming cut 2 bases from V and 2 bases from J; bases unmatched to any gene: 5. The CDR3 consists of 14 residues. Germline CDR1 is GTSNPN and CDR2 is SVGIG (reference sequence). This CDR3 is CAWSLTGVNTEAFF. The CDR3, as DNA: TGTGCCTGGAGTCTTACAGGGGTTAACACTGAAGCTTTCTTT.

V is TRBV4-1 and J is TRBJ1-2; the D gene is possibly TRBD1 (5 bases). The germline V and J ends were trimmed by 4 bases and 2 bases, with 14 bases remaining between them. Germline CDR1 MGHRA, CDR2 YSYEKL. CDR3 length: 15 residues. The CDR3 loop reads CASSPIQAINYGYTF. The CDR3 DNA reads as TGCGCCAGCAGCCCCATACAGGCGATCAACTATGGCTACACCTTC.

CDR3 coding DNA: TGTGCCAGTAGTATAGAAGTCTTCAGCTCCTATAATTCACCCCTCCACTTT. Translation gives CASSIEVFSSYNSPLHF. The V gene is TRBV19, the J gene TRBJ1-6; no clear D gene. The CDR3 length is 17 residues. V shed 0 bases and J shed 0 bases, with 9 bases lying between them. Germline V gene lookup returns CDR1 LNHDA and CDR2 SQIVND (reference sequence).

J is TRBJ2-7 and V is TRBV5-1; weak D call: TRBD2 (6 bases). The CDR3 is 15 amino acids. Trimming stripped 5 bases from V and 2 bases from J, with 17 bases between. Per the germline V gene, CDR1 is SGHRS and CDR2 is YFSETQ. The CDR3 nucleotides read TGCGCCAGCAGTCCAGGATGGGGGGTCACCTACGAGCAGTACTTC. It encodes CASSPGWGVTYEQYF.

The J gene is TRBJ1-6, the V gene TRBV3-1 (or the pseudogene TRBV3-2), with D hard to call. Trimming cost V 1 base and J 4 bases, with 5 bases left between them. Germline values: CDR1 LGHDT, CDR2 YNNKEL (reference sequence). This CDR3 region has 14 residues. CDR3 nucleotides: TGTGCCAGCAGCCAAGGAGGATATAATTCACCCCTCCACTTT. Encoded protein: CASSQGGYNSPLHF.

The CDR3 DNA is TGTGCCAGTAGGGGGGTTACCTACGAGCAGTACGTC. Its translation is CASRGVTYEQYV. This chain links TRBV19 with TRBJ2-7; D possibly uses TRBD1 or TRBD2 (5 bases each). V was shortened by 6 bases and J by 2 bases, with 8 bases between the two germline ends. The CDR3 covers 12 residues. The germline V gene has CDR1 LNHDA and CDR2 SQIVND (reference sequence).

The rearrangement links TRBV27 to TRBJ2-7; tentatively, D is TRBD1 (6 bases). The V end was cut by 3 bases, the J end by 3 bases, with 12 bases between. CDR1 is MNHEY, CDR2 SMNVEV, per germline (reference sequence). This CDR3 has 14 amino acids. CDR3 coding DNA: TGTGCCAGCAGTTTTTCCAGGGGTGGCTACGAGCAGTACTTC. It encodes CASSFSRGGYEQYF.

The chain combines TRBV4-2 with TRBJ1-6; TRBD1 matches at 8 bases. V shed 5 bases and J 5 bases; nucleotides not matched to a gene: 11. This CDR3 has 17 residues. Germline V gene lookup returns CDR1 LGHNA and CDR2 YNFKEQ. The CDR3 region is CASSTDRVSVHNSPLHF. The CDR3 nucleotides are TGTGCCAGCAGCACGGACAGGGTATCTGTCCATAATTCACCCCTCCACTTT.

The chain couples TRBV28 to TRBJ2-3; perhaps TRBD1 as D (6 bases). The CDR3 loop spans 15 amino acids. V was shortened by 4 bases and J by 6 bases, with 17 bases between the two germline ends. Germline lookup yields CDR1 MDHEN and CDR2 SYDVKM. This chain's CDR3 is CASSSPGAQGDTQYF. The CDR3 DNA follows: TGTGCCAGCAGTTCCCCAGGGGCCCAGGGGGATACGCAGTATTTT.

The chain combines TRBV12-3 or TRBV12-4 with TRBJ2-1, with D tentatively TRBD1 (6 bases). There are 13 residues in the CDR3. Trimming left V 6 bases short and J 3 bases short, with 9 bases between. Written as DNA, the CDR3 is TGTGCCAGCAGCCCGACAGGCTACAATGAGCAGTTCTTC. It yields the protein CASSPTGYNEQFF.

Remarks on this clone: The junction and the germline gene differ at one end; a read error may be behind it. The V gene is TRBV19, the J gene TRBJ1-1, with D possibly being TRBD1 (5 bases). The CDR3 consists of 13 residues. The V gene's germline CDR1 is LNHDA and CDR2 SQIVND (reference sequence). CDR3 sequence: CASTIRRGTEAFF. The DNA of the CDR3 is TGTGCCAGTACTATACGAAGGGGAACTGAAGCTTTCTTT.

CDR3 sequence (DNA): TGTGCCATCAGTGAGGGACTAGCGGGAGGTGGTGGAGAGACCCAGTACTTC. Protein sequence: CAISEGLAGGGGETQYF. The chain uses TRBV10-3 and TRBJ2-5, with 14 bases lining up with TRBD2. Germline assignment: CDR1 ENHRY and CDR2 SYGVKD. J gave up 4 bases and V 2 bases, and 6 bases lay outside the gene matches. CDR3 length: 17 amino acids.

The chain recombines TRBV20-1 with TRBJ1-6, with D tentatively TRBD1 (5 bases). Germline CDR1 reads DFQATT; CDR2 reads SNEGSKA (reference sequence). V lost 3 bases and J 8 bases, leaving 11 bases between the germline ends. This CDR3 region has 13 residues. This CDR3 is CSASPGTHSPLHF. Here the CDR3 DNA reads TGCAGTGCTAGTCCCGGGACCCATTCACCCCTCCACTTT.

V usage is TRBV5-4 and J usage is TRBJ1-2; D gene ambiguous. Germline assignment: CDR1 SGHNT and CDR2 YYREEE (reference sequence). The CDR3 has 14 residues. V shed 0 bases and J shed 3 bases, with 9 bases lying between them. For the CDR3, the DNA is TGTGCCAGCAGCTTGGCGGGGAAGGACTATGGCTACACCTTC. Translating it yields CASSLAGKDYGYTF.

The CDR3 here is CASAPGGASMNTEAFF. The CDR3 DNA is TGTGCCAGCGCCCCGGGGGGGGCTTCCATGAACACTGAAGCTTTCTTT. The V and J genes are TRBV18 and TRBJ1-1; possibly TRBD1 for D (6 bases). V lost 8 bases to trimming and J lost 0 bases, with 19 bases between them. Germline V gene sequence: CDR1 KGHSH, CDR2 LQKENI. This CDR3 region has 16 residues.

The chain carries TRBV5-3 and TRBJ1-5, with D perhaps TRBD1 (6 bases). TRBV5-3 is marked as an open reading frame, function uncertain. The V end was cut by 2 bases, the J end by 5 bases, with 11 bases between. The CDR3 has 14 residues. CDR3 in amino acids: CARSFSGEDQPQHF. CDR3 nucleotide sequence: TGTGCCAGAAGCTTTTCAGGGGAGGATCAGCCCCAGCATTTT.

The rearrangement uses TRBV5-4 and TRBJ2-1, with D perhaps given as TRBD1 or TRBD2 (6 bases each). Per the germline V gene, CDR1 is SGHNT and CDR2 is YYREEE (reference sequence). The CDR3 loop spans 17 amino acids. V was pared by 4 bases and J by 2 bases, with 19 bases between. CDR3 coding DNA: TGTGCCAGCAGCCCAGGGGCGGGACTCCGAACCTACAATGAGCAGTTCTTC. Residues: CASSPGAGLRTYNEQFF.